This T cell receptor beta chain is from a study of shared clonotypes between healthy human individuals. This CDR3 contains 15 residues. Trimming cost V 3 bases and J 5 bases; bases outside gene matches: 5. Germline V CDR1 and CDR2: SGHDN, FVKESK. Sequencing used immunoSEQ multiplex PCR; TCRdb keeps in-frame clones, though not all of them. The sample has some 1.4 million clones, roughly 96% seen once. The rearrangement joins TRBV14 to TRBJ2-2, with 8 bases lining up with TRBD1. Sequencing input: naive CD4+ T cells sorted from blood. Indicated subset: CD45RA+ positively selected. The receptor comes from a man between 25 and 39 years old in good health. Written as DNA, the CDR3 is TGTGCCAGCAGCCAGTACAGGGGGGATACCGGGGAGCTGTTTTTT. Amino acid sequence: CASSQYRGDTGELFF.